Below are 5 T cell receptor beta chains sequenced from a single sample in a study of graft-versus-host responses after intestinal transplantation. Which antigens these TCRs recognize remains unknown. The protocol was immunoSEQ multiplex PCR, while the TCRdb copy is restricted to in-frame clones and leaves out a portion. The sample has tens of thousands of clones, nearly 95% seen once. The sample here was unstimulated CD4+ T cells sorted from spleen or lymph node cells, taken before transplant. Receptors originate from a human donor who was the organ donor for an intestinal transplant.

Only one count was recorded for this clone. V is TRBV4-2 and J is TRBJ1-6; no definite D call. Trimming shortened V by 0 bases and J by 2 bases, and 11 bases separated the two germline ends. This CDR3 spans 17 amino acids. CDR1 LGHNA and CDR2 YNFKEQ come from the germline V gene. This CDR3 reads CASSQDRADTYNSPLHF. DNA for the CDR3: TGTGCCAGCAGCCAAGATCGGGCAGATACCTATAATTCACCCCTCCACTTT.

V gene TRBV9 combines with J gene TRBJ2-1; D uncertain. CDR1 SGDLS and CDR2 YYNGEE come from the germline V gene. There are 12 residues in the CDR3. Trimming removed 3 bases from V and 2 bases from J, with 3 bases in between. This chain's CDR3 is CASSATYNEQFF. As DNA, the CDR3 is TGTGCCAGCAGCGCAACCTACAATGAGCAGTTCTTC.

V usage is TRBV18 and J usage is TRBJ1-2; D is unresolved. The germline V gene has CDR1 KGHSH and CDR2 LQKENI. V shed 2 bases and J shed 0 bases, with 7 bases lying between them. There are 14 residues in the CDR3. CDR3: CASSPELSNYGYTF. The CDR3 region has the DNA TGTGCCAGCTCACCAGAGCTTTCTAACTATGGCTACACCTTC.

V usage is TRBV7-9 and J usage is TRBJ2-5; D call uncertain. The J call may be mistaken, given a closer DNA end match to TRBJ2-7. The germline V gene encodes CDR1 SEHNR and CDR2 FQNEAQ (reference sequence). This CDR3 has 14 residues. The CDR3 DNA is TGTGCCAGCAGCCCCAATAGTCTAACTTACGAGCAGTACTTC. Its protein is CASSPNSLTYEQYF.

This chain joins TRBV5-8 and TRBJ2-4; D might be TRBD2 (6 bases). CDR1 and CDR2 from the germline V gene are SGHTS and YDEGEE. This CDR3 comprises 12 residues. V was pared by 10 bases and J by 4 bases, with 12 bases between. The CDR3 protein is CAGGQLKNIQYF. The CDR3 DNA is TGTGCCGGAGGGCAGCTAAAAAACATTCAGTACTTC.